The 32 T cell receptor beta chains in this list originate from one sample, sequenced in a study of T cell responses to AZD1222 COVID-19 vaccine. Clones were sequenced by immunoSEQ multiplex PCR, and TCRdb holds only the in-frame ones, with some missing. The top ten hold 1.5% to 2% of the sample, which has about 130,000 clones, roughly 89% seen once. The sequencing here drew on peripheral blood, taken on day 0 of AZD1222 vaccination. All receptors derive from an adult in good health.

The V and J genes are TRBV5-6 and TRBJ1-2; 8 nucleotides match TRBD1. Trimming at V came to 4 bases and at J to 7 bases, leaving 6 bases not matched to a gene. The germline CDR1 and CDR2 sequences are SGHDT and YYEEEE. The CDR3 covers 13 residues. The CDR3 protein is CASSPDREGGYTF. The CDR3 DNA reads TGTGCCAGCAGCCCGGACAGGGAGGGTGGCTACACCTTC.

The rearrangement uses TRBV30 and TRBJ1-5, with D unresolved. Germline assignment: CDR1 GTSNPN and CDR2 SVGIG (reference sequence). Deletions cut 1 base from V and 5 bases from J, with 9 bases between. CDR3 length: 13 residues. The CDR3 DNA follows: TGTGCCTGGAGTGGGGAGAAAGATCAGCCCCAGCATTTT. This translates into CAWSGEKDQPQHF.

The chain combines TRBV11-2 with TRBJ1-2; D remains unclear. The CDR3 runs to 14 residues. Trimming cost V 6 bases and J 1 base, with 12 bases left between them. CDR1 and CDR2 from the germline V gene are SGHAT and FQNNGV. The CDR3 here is CASRSESHNYGYTF. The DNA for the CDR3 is TGTGCCAGCAGATCAGAGAGCCATAACTATGGCTACACCTTC.

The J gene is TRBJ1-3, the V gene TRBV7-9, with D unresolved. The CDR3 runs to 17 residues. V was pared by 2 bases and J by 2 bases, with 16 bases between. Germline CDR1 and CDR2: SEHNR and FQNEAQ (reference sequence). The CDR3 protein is CASSLRLQYSTGNTIYF. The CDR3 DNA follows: TGTGCCAGCAGCTTAAGATTGCAGTACTCCACTGGAAACACCATATATTTT.

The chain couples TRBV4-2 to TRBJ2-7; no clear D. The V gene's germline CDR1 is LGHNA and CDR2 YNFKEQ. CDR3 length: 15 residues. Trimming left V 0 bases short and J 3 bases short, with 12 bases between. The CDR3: CASSQDGKENYEQYF. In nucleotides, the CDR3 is TGTGCCAGCAGCCAAGATGGTAAGGAGAACTACGAGCAGTACTTC.

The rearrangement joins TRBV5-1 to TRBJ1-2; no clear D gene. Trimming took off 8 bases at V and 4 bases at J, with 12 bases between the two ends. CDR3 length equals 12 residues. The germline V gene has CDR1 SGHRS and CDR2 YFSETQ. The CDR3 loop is CASSGLGYGYTF. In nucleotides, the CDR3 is TGCGCCAGTAGTGGATTGGGCTATGGCTACACCTTC.

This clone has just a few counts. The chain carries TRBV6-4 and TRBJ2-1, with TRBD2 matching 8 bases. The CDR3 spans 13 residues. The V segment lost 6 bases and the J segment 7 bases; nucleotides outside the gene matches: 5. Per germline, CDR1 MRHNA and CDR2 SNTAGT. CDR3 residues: CASSGGAENEQFF. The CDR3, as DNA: TGTGCCAGCAGCGGGGGGGCCGAGAATGAGCAGTTCTTC.

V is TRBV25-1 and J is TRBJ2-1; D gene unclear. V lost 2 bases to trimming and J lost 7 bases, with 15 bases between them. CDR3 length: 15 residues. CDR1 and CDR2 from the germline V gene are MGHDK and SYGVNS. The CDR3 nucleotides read TGTGCCAGCAGTGAACTTGTTGGAGTGGTTAATGAGCAGTTCTTC. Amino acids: CASSELVGVVNEQFF.

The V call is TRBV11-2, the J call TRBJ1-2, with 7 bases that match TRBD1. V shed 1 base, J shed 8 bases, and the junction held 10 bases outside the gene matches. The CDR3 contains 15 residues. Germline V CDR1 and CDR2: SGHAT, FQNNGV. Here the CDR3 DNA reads TGTGCCAGCAGCTTAGGAGGGGGCAAGGCTATAGGCTACACCTTC. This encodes CASSLGGGKAIGYTF.

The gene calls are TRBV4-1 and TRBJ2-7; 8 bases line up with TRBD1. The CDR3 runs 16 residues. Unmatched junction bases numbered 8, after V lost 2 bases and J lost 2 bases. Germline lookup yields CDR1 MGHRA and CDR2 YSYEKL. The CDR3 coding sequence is TGCGCCAGCAGCCAAAGCATGGGACAGGCTGCCTACGAGCAGTACTTC. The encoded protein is CASSQSMGQAAYEQYF.

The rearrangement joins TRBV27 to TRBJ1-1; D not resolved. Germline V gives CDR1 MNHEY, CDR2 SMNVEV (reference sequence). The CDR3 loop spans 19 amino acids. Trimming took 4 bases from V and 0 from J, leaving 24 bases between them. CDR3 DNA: TGTGCCAGCAGTTCGACGGGCGGGTCGCTCACCCTGATGAACACTGAAGCTTTCTTT. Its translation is CASSSTGGSLTLMNTEAFF.

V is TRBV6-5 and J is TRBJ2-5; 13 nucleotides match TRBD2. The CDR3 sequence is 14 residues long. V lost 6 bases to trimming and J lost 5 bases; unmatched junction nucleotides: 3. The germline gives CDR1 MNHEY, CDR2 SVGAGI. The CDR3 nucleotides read TGTGCCAGCAGCCTGACTAGCGGGGGGGAGACCCAGTACTTC. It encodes CASSLTSGGETQYF.

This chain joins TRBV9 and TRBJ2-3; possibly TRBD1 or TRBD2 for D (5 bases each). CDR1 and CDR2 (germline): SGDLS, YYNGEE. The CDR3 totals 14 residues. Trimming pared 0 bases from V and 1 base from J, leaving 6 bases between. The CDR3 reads CASSVAGRTDTQYF. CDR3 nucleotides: TGTGCCAGCAGCGTAGCGGGACGCACAGATACGCAGTATTTT.

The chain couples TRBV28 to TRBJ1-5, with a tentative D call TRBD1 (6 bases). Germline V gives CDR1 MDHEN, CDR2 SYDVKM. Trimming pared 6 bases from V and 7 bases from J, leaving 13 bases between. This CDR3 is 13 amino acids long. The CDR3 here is CASSGGRGQPQHF. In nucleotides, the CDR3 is TGTGCCAGCAGCGGGGGGCGAGGGCAGCCCCAGCATTTT.

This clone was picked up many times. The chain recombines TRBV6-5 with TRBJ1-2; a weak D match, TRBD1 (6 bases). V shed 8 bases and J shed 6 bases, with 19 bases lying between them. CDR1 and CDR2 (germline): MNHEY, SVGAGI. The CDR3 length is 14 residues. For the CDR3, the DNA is TGTGCCAGCGCAGAAGGGGGAGGGCCTAATGGCTACACCTTC. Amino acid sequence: CASAEGGGPNGYTF.

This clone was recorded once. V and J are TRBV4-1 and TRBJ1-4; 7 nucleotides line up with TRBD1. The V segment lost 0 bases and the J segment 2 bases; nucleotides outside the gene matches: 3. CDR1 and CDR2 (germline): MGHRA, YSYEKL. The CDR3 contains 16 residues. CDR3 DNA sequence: TGCGCCAGCAGCCAAGATATGGGACAGACTAATGAAAAACTGTTTTTT. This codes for CASSQDMGQTNEKLFF.

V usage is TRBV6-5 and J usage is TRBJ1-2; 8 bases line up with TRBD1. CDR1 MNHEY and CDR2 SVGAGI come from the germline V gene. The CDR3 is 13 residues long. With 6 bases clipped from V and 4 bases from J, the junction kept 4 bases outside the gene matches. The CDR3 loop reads CASRGTGGYGYTF. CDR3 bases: TGTGCCAGCAGGGGGACAGGCGGCTATGGCTACACCTTC.

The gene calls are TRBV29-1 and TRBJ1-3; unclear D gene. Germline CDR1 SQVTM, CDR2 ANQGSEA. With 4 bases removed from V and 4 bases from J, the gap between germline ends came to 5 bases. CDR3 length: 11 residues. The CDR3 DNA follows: TGCAGCGTTGTTACCGGAAACACCATATATTTT. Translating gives CSVVTGNTIYF. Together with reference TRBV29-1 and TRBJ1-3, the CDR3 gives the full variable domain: SAVISQKPSRDICQRGTSLTIQCQVDSQVTMMFWYRQQPGQSLTLIATANQGSEATYESGFVIDKFPISRPNLTFSTLTVSNMSPEDSSIYLCSVVTGNTIYFGEGSWLTVV.

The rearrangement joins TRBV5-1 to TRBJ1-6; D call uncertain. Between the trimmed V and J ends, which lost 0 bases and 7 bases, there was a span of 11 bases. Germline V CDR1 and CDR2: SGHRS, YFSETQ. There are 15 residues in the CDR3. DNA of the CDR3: TGCGCCAGCAGCTTGGCCTCGAAGGAAAATTCACCCCTCCACTTT. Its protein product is CASSLASKENSPLHF.

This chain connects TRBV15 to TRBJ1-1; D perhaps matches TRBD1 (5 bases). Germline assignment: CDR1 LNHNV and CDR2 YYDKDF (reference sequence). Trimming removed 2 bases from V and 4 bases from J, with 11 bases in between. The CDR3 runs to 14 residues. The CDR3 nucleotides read TGTGCCACCAGCAGACAGGGTGAGGCCACTGAAGCTTTCTTT. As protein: CATSRQGEATEAFF.

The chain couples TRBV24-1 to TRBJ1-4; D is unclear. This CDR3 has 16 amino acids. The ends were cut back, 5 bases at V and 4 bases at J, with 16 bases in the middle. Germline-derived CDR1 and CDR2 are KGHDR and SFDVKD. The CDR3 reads CATSANQRNFNEKLFF. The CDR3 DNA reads TGTGCCACCAGTGCCAATCAAAGGAACTTTAATGAAAAACTGTTTTTT.

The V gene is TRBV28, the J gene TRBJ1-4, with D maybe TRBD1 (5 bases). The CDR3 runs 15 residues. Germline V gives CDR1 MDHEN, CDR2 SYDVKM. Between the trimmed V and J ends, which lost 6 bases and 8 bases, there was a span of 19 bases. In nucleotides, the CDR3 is TGTGCCAGCAGCCCCCAGGGTTTTATGGGGGAAAAACTGTTTTTT. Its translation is CASSPQGFMGEKLFF.

The CDR3 here is CASSFRPGEGYGYTF. CDR3 nucleotides: TGCGCCAGCAGCTTTCGACCAGGGGAAGGCTATGGCTACACCTTC. The chain employs TRBV5-1 and TRBJ1-2; TRBD1 is a possible D gene (6 bases). Germline-derived CDR1 and CDR2 are SGHRS and YFSETQ. V shed 2 bases and J shed 4 bases, with 15 bases lying between them. This CDR3 comprises 15 residues. Full variable domain (remainder filled in from reference TRBV5-1 and TRBJ1-2): KAGVTQTPRYLIKTRGQQVTLSCSPISGHRSVSWYQQTPGQGLQFLFEYFSETQRNKGNFPGRFSGRQFSNSRSEMNVSTLELGDSALYLCASSFRPGEGYGYTFGSGTRLTVV.

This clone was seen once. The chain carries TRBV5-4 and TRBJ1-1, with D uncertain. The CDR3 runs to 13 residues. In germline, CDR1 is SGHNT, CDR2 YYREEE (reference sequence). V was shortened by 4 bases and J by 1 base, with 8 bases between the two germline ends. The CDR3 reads CASSVPGNTEAFF. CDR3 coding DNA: TGTGCCAGCAGCGTCCCCGGGAACACTGAAGCTTTCTTT.

For the CDR3, the DNA is TGTGCCAGCAGCTCGCAGCCTCCTAATGAAAAACTGTTTTTT. This translates into CASSSQPPNEKLFF. The chain has TRBV5-6 and TRBJ1-4; D unresolved. V was cut by 3 bases and J by 3 bases, with 9 bases left in between. CDR3 length: 14 residues. Germline CDR1 is SGHDT and CDR2 is YYEEEE.

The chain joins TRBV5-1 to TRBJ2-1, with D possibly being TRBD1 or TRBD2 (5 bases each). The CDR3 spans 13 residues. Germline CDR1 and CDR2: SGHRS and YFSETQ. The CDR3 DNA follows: TGCGCTTCCAGCGTCACTAGGGGCAATGAGCAGTTCTTC. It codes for CASSVTRGNEQFF.

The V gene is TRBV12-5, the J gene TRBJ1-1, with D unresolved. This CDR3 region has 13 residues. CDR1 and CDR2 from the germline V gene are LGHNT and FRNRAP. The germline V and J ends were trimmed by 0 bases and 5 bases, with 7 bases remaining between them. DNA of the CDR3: TGTGCTAGTGGTTTGGTAGGCGCAACTGAAGCTTTCTTT. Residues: CASGLVGATEAFF.

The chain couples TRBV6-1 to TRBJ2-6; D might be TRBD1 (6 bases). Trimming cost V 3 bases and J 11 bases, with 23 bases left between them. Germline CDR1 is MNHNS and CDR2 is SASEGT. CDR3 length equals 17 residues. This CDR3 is CASSDVDRGSHFDVLTF. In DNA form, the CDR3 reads TGTGCCAGCAGTGACGTGGATAGGGGGTCCCATTTCGACGTCCTGACTTTC.

The CDR3, as DNA: TGTGCCAGCAGTTTAAAGGATTCGAGGACCCAGTACTTC. It translates to CASSLKDSRTQYF. The chain joins TRBV12-3 or TRBV12-4 to TRBJ2-5; D is unresolved. V was clipped by 2 bases and J by 7 bases, with 11 bases between them. The CDR3 covers 13 residues.

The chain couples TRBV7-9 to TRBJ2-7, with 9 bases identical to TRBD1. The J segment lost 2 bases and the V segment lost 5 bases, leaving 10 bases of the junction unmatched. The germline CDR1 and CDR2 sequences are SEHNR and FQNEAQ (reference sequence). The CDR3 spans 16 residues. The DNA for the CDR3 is TGTGCCAGCAGCACCGACCGGGACAGGGACACCTACGAGCAGTACTTC. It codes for CASSTDRDRDTYEQYF. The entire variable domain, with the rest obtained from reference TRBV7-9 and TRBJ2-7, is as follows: DTGVSQNPRHKITKRGQNVTFRCDPISEHNRLYWYRQTLGQGPEFLTYFQNEAQLEKSRLLSDRFSAERPKGSFSTLEIQRTEQGDSAMYLCASSTDRDRDTYEQYFGPGTRLTVT.

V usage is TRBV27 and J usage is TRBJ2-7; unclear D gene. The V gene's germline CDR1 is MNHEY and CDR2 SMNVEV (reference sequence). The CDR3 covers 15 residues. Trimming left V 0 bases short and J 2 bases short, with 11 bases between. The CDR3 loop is CASSLSRTVTYEQYF. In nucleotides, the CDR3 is TGTGCCAGCAGTTTATCTAGGACGGTGACCTACGAGCAGTACTTC.

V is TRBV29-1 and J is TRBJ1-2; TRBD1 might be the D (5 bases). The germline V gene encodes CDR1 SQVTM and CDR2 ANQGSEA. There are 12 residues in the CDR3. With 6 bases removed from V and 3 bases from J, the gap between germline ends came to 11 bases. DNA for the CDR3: TGCAGCGTCCTGACAGCGGACTATGGCTACACCTTC. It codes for CSVLTADYGYTF.